One and the same sample provided the 21 T cell receptor beta chains below, sequenced in a study of glioma-infiltrating T cells. Amplification of TCR alpha and beta CDR3 regions from RNA used iRepertoire nested multiplex PCR. TCRdb passed the multiplex PCR reads through MiXCR, listing each CDR3 protein once. Of under 130,000 distinct CDR3 sequences in the sample, around 28% are singletons; the top ten hold about 40%. Sequenced sample: glioma tissue, nonneoplastic brain tissue, or PBMCs (not recorded which). These receptors all come from a human donor with low-grade glioma or glioblastoma, undergoing nonglioma brain surgery, or in good health (not recorded which).

The genes are TRBV5-1 and TRBJ2-3; 9 bases align to TRBD2. The V gene end was trimmed by 1 base and the J gene end by 1 base; junction bases not matched to a gene: 7. Looked up from germline, CDR1 is SGHRS and CDR2 is YFSETQ. The CDR3 contains 17 residues. The chain's CDR3 is CASSLFASSGGTDTQYF. In DNA, the CDR3 is TGCGCCAGCAGCTTGTTCGCCTCTAGCGGGGGCACAGATACGCAGTATTTT.

A remark on this clonotype: This sequence may be a read error, since a much larger clone differs from it by one base. V usage is TRBV7-9 and J usage is TRBJ2-4, with D uncertain. Germline CDR1 is SEHNR and CDR2 is FQNEAQ (reference sequence). The CDR3 runs 12 residues. In DNA, the CDR3 is TGTGCCAGCAGCTTAGACAAAAGCATTCAGTACTTC. Its protein is CASSLDKSIQYF.

This clonotype came up once. Just one base apart from a much larger clone, this may be a read error. V usage is TRBV9 and J usage is TRBJ1-1, with D possibly being TRBD1 (6 bases). There are 13 residues in the CDR3. In germline, CDR1 is SGDLS, CDR2 YYNGEE. The CDR3 bases are TGTGCCGGCAGCGTCACAGGGAGGACTGAAGCTTTCTTT. This encodes CAGSVTGRTEAFF.

This clonotype was seen at least ten times. The chain is built from TRBV6-6 and TRBJ1-5; the D is unclear. V was cut by 2 bases and J by 0 bases, with 5 bases left in between. The CDR3 is 14 residues long. The germline CDR1 and CDR2 sequences are MNHNY and SVGAGI (reference sequence). The DNA for the CDR3 is TGTGCCAGCAGTTACGGCCCTAGCAATCAGCCCCAGCATTTT. The encoded protein is CASSYGPSNQPQHF.

The chain uses TRBV20-1 and TRBJ2-1, with 11 bases aligning to TRBD2. Germline loops: CDR1 DFQATT, CDR2 SNEGSKA (reference sequence). Trimming removed 0 bases from V and 7 bases from J; junction bases left unmatched: 14. The CDR3 consists of 18 residues. The CDR3 DNA is TGCAGTGCTAGAGATCAATTTTTGTGGCTAGCGGGGGGAAATGAGCAGTTCTTC. Amino acids: CSARDQFLWLAGGNEQFF.

This clonotype was counted ten times or more. The V gene is TRBV7-2, the J gene TRBJ1-1; unclear D gene. Trimming left V 5 bases short and J 0 bases short, with 16 bases between. In germline, CDR1 is SGHTA, CDR2 FQGNSA. This CDR3 is 16 amino acids long. This chain's CDR3 is CASSLDWVALNTEAFF. CDR3 sequence (DNA): TGTGCCAGCAGCCTTGACTGGGTCGCTTTGAACACTGAAGCTTTCTTT.

As to this clonotype: A read error may explain this, as a much larger clone is one base away. The rearrangement uses TRBV4-2 and TRBJ1-1; D might be TRBD1 (5 bases). Trimming shortened V by 2 bases and J by 8 bases, and 12 bases separated the two germline ends. From germline, CDR1 is LGHNA and CDR2 YNFKEQ. There are 13 residues in the CDR3. The CDR3: CASSQYRQFEAFF. CDR3 coding DNA: TGTGCCAGCAGCCAATATAGACAGTTCGAAGCTTTCTTT.

In this sample, this clonotype turned up a few times. The chain couples TRBV7-3 to TRBJ1-1; a possible D gene is TRBD1 (5 bases). This CDR3 contains 14 residues. Germline-derived CDR1 and CDR2 are SGHTA and FQGTGA. The V end lost 2 bases, the J end lost 1 base, and 8 bases lay between the germline ends. This CDR3 reads CASSLDTGNTEAFF. For the CDR3, the DNA is TGTGCCAGCAGCTTAGATACAGGGAACACTGAAGCTTTCTTT.

As for this clonotype: It may be a read error: a sequence one base away is much more abundant. This sequence joins TRBV20-1 and TRBJ2-7; unclear D gene. V lost 6 bases and J 5 bases, leaving 11 bases between the germline ends. CDR1 is DFQATT, CDR2 SNEGSKA, per germline (reference sequence). This CDR3 is built from 11 residues. The CDR3 DNA sequence: TGCAGTGCCAACGCTGGGGACGAGCAGTACTTC. Encoded protein: CSANAGDEQYF.

Ten or more counts support this clonotype. The rearrangement links TRBV6-1 to TRBJ2-1; no definite D call. The CDR3 is 13 amino acids. V lost 5 bases and J lost 1, with 6 bases in between. Germline V gene sequence: CDR1 MNHNS, CDR2 SASEGT. CDR3 nucleotides: TGTGCCAGCAGTTCCGAGTCCTACAATGAGCAGTTCTTC. Protein sequence: CASSSESYNEQFF.

The chain links TRBV18 to TRBJ2-3, with unresolved D. V lost 3 bases, J lost 0 bases, and 10 bases lay in between. The CDR3 runs to 15 residues. Germline V lookup: CDR1 KGHSH, CDR2 LQKENI. This chain's CDR3 is CASSPRVSSTDTQYF. Written as DNA, the CDR3 is TGTGCCAGCTCACCCCGCGTGAGTAGCACAGATACGCAGTATTTT. The variable domain in full, with the rest retrieved from reference TRBV18 and TRBJ2-3, is NAGVMQNPRHLVRRRGQEARLRCSPMKGHSHVYWYRQLPEEGLKFMVYLQKENIIDESGMPKERFSAEFPKEGPSILRIQQVVRGDSAAYFCASSPRVSSTDTQYFGPGTRLTVL.

This clonotype was detected only once. This sequence may be a read error, since a much larger clone differs from it by one base. CDR3 loop: CANPDRDSEAFF. The CDR3 DNA is TGCGCCAACCCGGACAGGGACAGTGAAGCTTTCTTT. V usage is TRBV10-1 and J usage is TRBJ1-1, with TRBD1 identical over 8 bases. The CDR3 contains 12 residues. The J segment lost 7 bases and the V segment lost 10 bases, leaving 8 bases of the junction unmatched. Germline CDR1 and CDR2: WNHNN and SYGVQD (reference sequence).

To note about this clonotype: This may be a read error: a much more frequent sequence differs by one nucleotide. The chain has TRBV12-3 or TRBV12-4 and TRBJ2-2; the D is unclear. V was clipped by 3 bases and J by 10 bases, with 9 bases between them. CDR3 size: 12 residues. The CDR3 DNA sequence: TGTGCCAGCAGTTTCGGTCTCGTGGAGCTGTTTTTT. This sequence encodes CASSFGLVELFF.

As to this clonotype: A junction boundary mismatches the germline segment, possibly from a read error. The genes are TRBV20-1 and TRBJ2-1; TRBD2 agrees at 7 bases. Germline values: CDR1 DFQATT, CDR2 SNEGSKA (reference sequence). This CDR3 is built from 16 residues. The CDR3: CSARGPGLADNNEQFF. The CDR3 nucleotides are TGCAGCGCTAGAGGCCCTGGGCTAGCGGACAACAATGAGCAGTTCTTC.

The rearrangement links TRBV3-1 to TRBJ2-3; the D is unclear. The CDR3 runs 14 residues. V lost 3 bases, J lost 8 bases, and 15 bases lay in between. The germline V gene encodes CDR1 LGHDT and CDR2 YNNKEL (reference sequence). CDR3 amino acids: CASSHDGEFSTQYF. The CDR3 nucleotides are TGTGCCAGCAGCCACGATGGCGAGTTTTCTACGCAGTATTTT.

The table lists this clonotype with a few counts. This rearrangement joins TRBV4-3 to TRBJ1-2; D ambiguous. CDR1 is LGHNA and CDR2 is YSLEER in the germline V gene. The CDR3 is made up of 15 amino acids. Trimming took off 0 bases at V and 5 bases at J, with 13 bases between the two ends. The CDR3 loop is CASSQDTGTGYGYTF. The CDR3 DNA reads as TGCGCCAGCAGCCAAGATACGGGTACGGGGTATGGCTACACCTTC.

Worth noting for this clonotype: Germline and junction disagree at one end, which may indicate a read error. The V gene is TRBV4-2, the J gene TRBJ1-5; TRBD1 might be the D (5 bases). The length of the CDR3 is 15 residues. The V gene's germline CDR1 is LGHNA and CDR2 YNFKEQ. The CDR3 loop is CAGSQGETVMRPQHF. The DNA of the CDR3 is TGTGCCGGCAGCCAAGGGGAGACGGTGATGAGGCCCCAGCATTTT.

Worth noting for this clonotype: Being one base from a much bigger clone, this may be a read error. This chain joins TRBV7-2 and TRBJ2-2; tentative D call: TRBD2 (6 bases). This CDR3 spans 13 amino acids. Germline-derived CDR1 and CDR2 are SGHTA and FQGNSA. CDR3 sequence: CASSPASTGGLFF. The DNA of the CDR3 is TGTGCCAGCAGCCCGGCCAGCACCGGGGGGCTGTTTTTT.

The rearrangement uses TRBV7-2 and TRBJ2-7, with a possible D match to TRBD2 (6 bases). The CDR3 runs to 15 residues. The germline V gene has CDR1 SGHTA and CDR2 FQGNSA. Trimming took 0 bases from V and 2 from J, leaving 11 bases between them. CDR3 region: CASSLAGTSTYEQYF. In DNA form, the CDR3 reads TGTGCCAGCAGCTTAGCCGGGACTTCTACCTACGAGCAGTACTTC.

The table lists this clonotype with many counts. The chain joins TRBV20-1 to TRBJ2-1, with D tentatively TRBD1 (5 bases). V lost 5 bases, J lost 7 bases, and 12 bases lay in between. Germline-derived CDR1 and CDR2 are DFQATT and SNEGSKA (reference sequence). This CDR3 has 12 amino acids. This chain's CDR3 is CSADSQYNEQFF. The CDR3 DNA reads TGCAGTGCTGACAGTCAGTATAATGAGCAGTTCTTC.

This clonotype was detected many times. The chain employs TRBV5-4 and TRBJ2-3; no clear D. CDR1 SGHNT and CDR2 YYREEE come from the germline V gene (reference sequence). This CDR3 has 15 residues. V gave up 2 bases and J gave up 6 bases, with 16 bases separating them. The CDR3 sequence is CASSFDQPGSDTQYF. CDR3 DNA sequence: TGTGCCAGCAGCTTCGACCAACCAGGCTCGGATACGCAGTATTTT.